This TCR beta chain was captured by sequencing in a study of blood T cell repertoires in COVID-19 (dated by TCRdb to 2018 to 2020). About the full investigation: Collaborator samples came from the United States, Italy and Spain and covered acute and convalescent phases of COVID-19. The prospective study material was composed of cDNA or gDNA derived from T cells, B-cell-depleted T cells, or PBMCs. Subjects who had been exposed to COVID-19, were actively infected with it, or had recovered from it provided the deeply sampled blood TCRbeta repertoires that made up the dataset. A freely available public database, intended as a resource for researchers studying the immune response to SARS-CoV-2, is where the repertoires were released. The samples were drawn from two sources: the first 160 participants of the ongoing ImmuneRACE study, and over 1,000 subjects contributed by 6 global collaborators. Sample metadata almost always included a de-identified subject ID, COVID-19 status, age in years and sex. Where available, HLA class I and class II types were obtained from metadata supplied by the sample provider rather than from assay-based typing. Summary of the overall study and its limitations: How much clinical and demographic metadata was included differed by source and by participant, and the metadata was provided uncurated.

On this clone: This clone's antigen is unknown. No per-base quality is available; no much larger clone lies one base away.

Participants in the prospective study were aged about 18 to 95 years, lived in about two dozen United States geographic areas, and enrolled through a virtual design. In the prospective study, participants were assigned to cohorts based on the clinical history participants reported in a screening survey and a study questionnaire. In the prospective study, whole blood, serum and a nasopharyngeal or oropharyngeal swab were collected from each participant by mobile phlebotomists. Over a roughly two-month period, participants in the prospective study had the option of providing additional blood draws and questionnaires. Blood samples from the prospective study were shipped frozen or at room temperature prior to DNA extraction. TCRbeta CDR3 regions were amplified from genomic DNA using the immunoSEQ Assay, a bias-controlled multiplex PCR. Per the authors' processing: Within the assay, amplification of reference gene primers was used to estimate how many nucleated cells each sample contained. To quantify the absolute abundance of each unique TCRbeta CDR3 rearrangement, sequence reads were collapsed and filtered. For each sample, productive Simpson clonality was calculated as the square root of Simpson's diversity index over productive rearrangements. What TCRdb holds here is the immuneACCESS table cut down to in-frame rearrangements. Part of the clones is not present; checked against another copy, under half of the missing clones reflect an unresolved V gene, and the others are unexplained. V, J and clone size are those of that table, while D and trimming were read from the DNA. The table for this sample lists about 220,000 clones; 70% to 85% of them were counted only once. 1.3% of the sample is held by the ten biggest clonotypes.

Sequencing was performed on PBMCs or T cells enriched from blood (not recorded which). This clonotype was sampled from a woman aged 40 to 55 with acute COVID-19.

In nucleotides, the sequence is TGTGCCAGCAGCCTCTTCGGGGGGACCCAAGAGACCCAGTACTTC. The encoded protein is CASSLFGGTQETQYF. The chain uses TRBV11-2 and TRBJ2-5, and 7 junctional nucleotides match TRBD2. Trimming takes 5 bases off V and 1 base off J; junction bases not matched to a gene: 7. CDR1 SGHAT and CDR2 FQNNGV are derived from the germline V gene. From its cysteine to its phenylalanine, the CDR3 spans 15 amino acids. The read is trimmed to its CDR3 DNA, 45 bases read in frame from base 1.